The T cell receptor beta chain under discussion was sequenced for a study of Ad26.COV2.S vaccination and SARS-CoV-2 variants. V dropped 10 bases and J dropped 2; count of bases not matched to a gene: 7. This CDR3 comprises 14 residues. Looked up from germline, CDR1 is LNHDA and CDR2 is SQIVND (reference sequence). Treatment here: around 19 received Ad26.COV2.S at low or high dose, single or two shots; 5 received placebo; per-sample allocation not given. Repertoires come from day 63 after the first vaccine or placebo injection. Study observations and caveats: It is possible that the TCR breadth and depth analyses underestimated the total T cell responses.

Only in-frame clones appear in the TCRdb table, and some are missing; sequencing was by immunoSEQ multiplex PCR. The sample records 300,000 to 400,000 clones, 88% being singletons. This clone was counted a few times. No antigen is known for it. This chain connects TRBV19 to TRBJ1-5; the match to TRBD1 covers 8 bases. This receptor was taken from a person between 18 and 60 years old who received the Ad26.COV2.S COVID-19 vaccine or a placebo. Sequencing was performed on peripheral blood, taken in a trial of Ad26.COV2.S vaccine versus placebo. For the CDR3, the DNA is TGTGCCACTATTCCGGGACAGGGCAATCAGCCCCAGCATTTT. It specifies CATIPGQGNQPQHF.